This T cell receptor beta chain was observed in a study of blood T cells in healthy people across ages. In this sample, this clonotype turned up a few times. After removal of 5 bases from V and 3 bases from J, the junction contained 12 bases not matched to a gene. The CDR3 covers 18 residues. The germline gives CDR1 ENHRY, CDR2 SYGVKD. A J-beta primer mix and a sample-barcoded 5' primer were used in a second PCR of about 7 to 12 cycles. TCRdb reprocessed the 5' RACE reads with MiXCR, giving one entry per CDR3 protein. The sample includes roughly 680,000 distinct CDR3 sequences, 49% of them seen just once.

This clonotype originated in a woman in her sixties in good health. Material: blood. This chain joins TRBV10-3 and TRBJ2-4; 11 bases match TRBD2. The CDR3: CAISPLLTSGSRKNIQYF. Here the CDR3 DNA reads TGTGCCATCAGTCCTTTACTTACTAGCGGGAGTCGCAAAAACATTCAGTACTTC.